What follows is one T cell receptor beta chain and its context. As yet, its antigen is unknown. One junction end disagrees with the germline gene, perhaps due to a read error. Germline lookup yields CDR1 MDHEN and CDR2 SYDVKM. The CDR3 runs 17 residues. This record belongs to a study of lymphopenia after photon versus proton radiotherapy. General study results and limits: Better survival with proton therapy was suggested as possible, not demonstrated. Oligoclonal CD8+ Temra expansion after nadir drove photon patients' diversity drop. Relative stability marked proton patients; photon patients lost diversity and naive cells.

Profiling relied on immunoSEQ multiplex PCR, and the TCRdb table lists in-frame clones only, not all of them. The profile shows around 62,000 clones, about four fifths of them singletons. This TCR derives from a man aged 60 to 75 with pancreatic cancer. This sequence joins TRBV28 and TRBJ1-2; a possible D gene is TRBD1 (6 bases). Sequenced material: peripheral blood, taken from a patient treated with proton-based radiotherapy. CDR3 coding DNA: TGTGCCAGCAGTTTATTGAGGGGGGGCCCTACTAACTATGGCCACACCTTC. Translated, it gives CASSLLRGGPTNYGHTF.